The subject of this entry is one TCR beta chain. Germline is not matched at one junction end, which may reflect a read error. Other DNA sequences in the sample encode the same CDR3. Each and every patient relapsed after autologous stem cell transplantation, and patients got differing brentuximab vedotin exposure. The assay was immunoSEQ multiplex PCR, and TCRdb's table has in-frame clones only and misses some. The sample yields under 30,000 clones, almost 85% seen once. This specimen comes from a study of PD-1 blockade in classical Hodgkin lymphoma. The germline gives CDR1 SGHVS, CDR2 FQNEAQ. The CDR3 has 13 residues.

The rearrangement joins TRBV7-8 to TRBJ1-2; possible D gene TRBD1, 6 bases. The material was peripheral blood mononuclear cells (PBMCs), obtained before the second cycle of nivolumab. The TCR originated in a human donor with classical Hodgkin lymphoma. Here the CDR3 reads CASSLAGAGHRYF. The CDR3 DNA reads TGTGCCAGCAGCTTAGCCGGGGCGGGACATAGGTACTTC.